These 14 T cell receptor beta chains were sequenced from one sample in a study of beta chain features in type 1 diabetes. The sequenced template was cDNA made from the entire isolated RNA. Method: immunoSEQ multiplex PCR; TCRdb's copy keeps in-frame clones and lacks some. The data show 350,000 to 400,000 clones, around 15% seen once. The source material was naive CD4+ T cells from blood. These receptors came from a woman aged 18-30 years in good health.

This chain links TRBV30 with TRBJ1-2; no firm D call. CDR3 size: 12 residues. CDR1 is GTSNPN and CDR2 is SVGIG in the germline V gene (reference sequence). V gave up 0 bases and J gave up 9 bases, with 11 bases separating them. CDR3 sequence reads: CAWSVTGSSYTF. Written as DNA, the CDR3 is TGTGCCTGGAGTGTAACGGGGTCTAGCTACACCTTC.

The chain's CDR3 is CASSPREEETQYF. In nucleotides, the CDR3 is TGTGCCAGCTCACCGCGGGAAGAAGAGACCCAGTACTTC. The rearrangement joins TRBV18 to TRBJ2-5, with D perhaps TRBD2 (6 bases). V lost 3 bases, J lost 3 bases, and 8 bases lay in between. Germline CDR1 reads KGHSH; CDR2 reads LQKENI. The CDR3 consists of 13 residues.

This clone appeared a few times. The rearrangement uses TRBV7-2 and TRBJ2-7, with D possibly TRBD1 on 6 matching bases. CDR3 length: 15 amino acids. Germline CDR1 is SGHTA and CDR2 is FQGNSA. V lost 1 base to trimming and J lost 6 bases, with 16 bases between them. The CDR3 DNA sequence: TGTGCCAGCAGCTTAGGAGGTGGGGGCTCGATCGAGCAGTACTTC. Translating it yields CASSLGGGGSIEQYF.

The rearrangement links TRBV30 to TRBJ2-1; 7 bases are shared with TRBD1. Germline V gene data show CDR1 as GTSNPN and CDR2 as SVGIG (reference sequence). V shed 4 bases, J shed 3 bases, and the junction held 6 bases outside the gene matches. The length of the CDR3 is 14 residues. The CDR3 here is CAWTEGANYNEQFF. The CDR3 nucleotides are TGTGCCTGGACCGAGGGGGCTAACTACAATGAGCAGTTCTTC.

V usage is TRBV15 and J usage is TRBJ2-3; 7 bases are a match to TRBD2. Germline V lookup: CDR1 LNHNV, CDR2 YYDKDF (reference sequence). V was clipped by 1 base and J by 0 bases; unmatched bases: 4. The CDR3 loop spans 16 amino acids. The CDR3 reads CATSRVLATSTDTQYF. CDR3 coding DNA: TGTGCCACCAGCAGAGTACTAGCGACTAGCACAGATACGCAGTATTTT.

The sample holds a few counts of this clone. This chain links TRBV7-9 with TRBJ2-7; possible D gene TRBD2, 6 bases. The CDR3 has 17 amino acids. V lost 5 bases and J 0 bases, leaving 20 bases between the germline ends. Looked up from germline, CDR1 is SEHNR and CDR2 is FQNEAQ (reference sequence). DNA for the CDR3: TGTGCCAGCAGCCGACCCGGGAGCGGACAAAGCTCCTACGAGCAGTACTTC. It codes for CASSRPGSGQSSYEQYF.

This clone was seen a few times. The chain combines TRBV7-9 with TRBJ1-5; perhaps TRBD1 as D (6 bases). Trimming removed 5 bases from V and 5 bases from J, with 16 bases in between. This CDR3 is built from 15 residues. Germline assignment: CDR1 SEHNR and CDR2 FQNEAQ (reference sequence). The CDR3 spells CASSPNGQPHQPQHF. Written as DNA, the CDR3 is TGTGCCAGCAGCCCTAATGGACAGCCGCATCAGCCCCAGCATTTT.

This CDR3 reads CASSAGQGSSEAFF. The CDR3, as DNA: TGCGCCAGCAGCGCCGGACAGGGTTCTTCTGAAGCTTTCTTT. This chain connects TRBV5-1 to TRBJ1-1, with TRBD1 matching over 8 bases. The germline CDR1 and CDR2 sequences are SGHRS and YFSETQ. With V trimmed by 4 bases and J by 6 bases, 8 bases remained unmatched. The CDR3 spans 14 residues.

This clone has only a few counts. Different DNA sequences within this sample yield the same CDR3. The J gene is TRBJ2-7, the V gene TRBV30; 11 bases align to TRBD2. Per germline, CDR1 GTSNPN and CDR2 SVGIG (reference sequence). Unmatched junction bases numbered 1, after V lost 3 bases and J lost 3 bases. This CDR3 is 13 amino acids long. This CDR3 is CAWRTSGSYEQYF. For the CDR3, the DNA is TGTGCCTGGAGAACTAGCGGGAGCTACGAGCAGTACTTC.

The rearrangement links TRBV7-2 to TRBJ2-3; TRBD1 aligns across 10 bases. Germline V CDR1 and CDR2: SGHTA, FQGNSA. The CDR3 totals 15 residues. V dropped 2 bases and J dropped 5; count of bases not matched to a gene: 4. In nucleotides, the CDR3 is TGTGCCAGCAGCTTACTGGGACAGGGGTTAGATACGCAGTATTTT. It encodes CASSLLGQGLDTQYF.

This chain joins TRBV15 and TRBJ1-4, with D unclear. Trimming left V 4 bases short and J 0 bases short, with 9 bases between. From germline, CDR1 is LNHNV and CDR2 YYDKDF (reference sequence). CDR3 length: 15 amino acids. CDR3 nucleotide sequence: TGTGCCACCAGCACACGGGTCGCAACTAATGAAAAACTGTTTTTT. It is translated as CATSTRVATNEKLFF. Combining the CDR3 with reference TRBV15 and TRBJ1-4 gives the whole variable domain DAMVIQNPRYQVTQFGKPVTLSCSQTLNHNVMYWYQQKSSQAPKLLFHYYDKDFNNEADTPDNFQSRRPNTSFCFLDIRSPGLGDTAMYLCATSTRVATNEKLFFGSGTQLSVL.

This chain uses TRBV5-1 with TRBJ2-7; D is uncertain. CDR3 length: 14 amino acids. Germline V lookup: CDR1 SGHRS, CDR2 YFSETQ. Trimming took 0 bases from V and 3 from J, leaving 10 bases between them. CDR3 sequence (DNA): TGCGCCAGCAGCTTGGCAGAGACTCACTACGAGCAGTACTTC. Translating it yields CASSLAETHYEQYF. The full variable domain, completed using reference TRBV5-1 and TRBJ2-7, is KAGVTQTPRYLIKTRGQQVTLSCSPISGHRSVSWYQQTPGQGLQFLFEYFSETQRNKGNFPGRFSGRQFSNSRSEMNVSTLELGDSALYLCASSLAETHYEQYFGPGTRLTVT.

The chain joins TRBV7-8 to TRBJ2-3; 12 nucleotides agree with TRBD2. The CDR3 runs 16 residues. From germline, CDR1 is SGHVS and CDR2 FQNEAQ. V lost 0 bases, J lost 4 bases, and 2 bases stayed unmatched. The CDR3 DNA sequence: TGTGCCAGCAGCTTAGCAGCTAGCGGGAGGGCAGATACGCAGTATTTT. This gives the protein CASSLAASGRADTQYF. Drawing the rest from reference TRBV7-8 and TRBJ2-3, the complete variable domain is GAGVSQSPRYKVAKRGQDVALRCDPISGHVSLFWYQQALGQGPEFLTYFQNEAQLDKSGLPSDRFFAERPEGSVSTLKIQRTQQEDSAVYLCASSLAASGRADTQYFGPGTRLTVL.

The chain combines TRBV5-1 with TRBJ2-2; 10 bases map to TRBD2. Germline CDR1 SGHRS, CDR2 YFSETQ. Trimming removed 4 bases from V and 2 bases from J; junction bases left unmatched: 5. This CDR3 is built from 16 residues. The CDR3 here is CASSAIAGGNTGELFF. CDR3 DNA: TGCGCCAGCAGCGCCATAGCGGGAGGAAACACCGGGGAGCTGTTTTTT.